The 14 T cell receptor beta chains presented below share a single source sample, sequenced in a study of T-cell reconstitution after alpha-beta-depleted transplantation in children. As it was prepared, the TCRbeta library received unique molecular identifiers. TCRdb recomputed calls from the PCR reads with MiXCR, one row per CDR3 protein. The sample comprises a few hundred thousand distinct CDR3 sequences, roughly 21% of which are singletons, and 9.5% to 12% rests with the top ten. Material: PBMCs, mostly from graft donor cells, obtained 180 days after TCRalphabeta/CD19-depleted stem cell transplant. These receptors were obtained from a male patient younger than 18 who had a stem cell transplant for acute lymphoblastic leukemia, so the T cells may come from the graft donor.

This rearrangement joins TRBV19 to TRBJ2-6; D perhaps matches TRBD1 (6 bases). V shed 2 bases and J shed 8 bases, with 7 bases lying between them. Germline values: CDR1 LNHDA, CDR2 SQIVND (reference sequence). This CDR3 comprises 13 residues. The CDR3: CASSITGPNVLTF. The CDR3, as DNA: TGTGCCAGTAGTATAACAGGGCCCAACGTCCTGACTTTC.

This clonotype was observed at least ten times. The rearrangement joins TRBV20-1 to TRBJ2-1; D is uncertain. Trimming removed 6 bases from V and 5 bases from J, with 8 bases in between. The germline CDR1 and CDR2 sequences are DFQATT and SNEGSKA (reference sequence). This CDR3 has 11 residues. The CDR3 reads CSAEENNEQFF. The CDR3 bases are TGCAGTGCCGAAGAAAACAATGAGCAGTTCTTC.

This clonotype has just a few counts. The gene calls are TRBV9 and TRBJ1-1, with D possibly being TRBD1 (5 bases). CDR1 SGDLS and CDR2 YYNGEE come from the germline V gene. CDR3 length: 13 amino acids. V dropped 5 bases and J dropped 1 base, with 9 bases sitting between them. The CDR3 here is CASSERGNTEAFF. DNA of the CDR3: TGTGCCAGCAGTGAGAGGGGGAACACTGAAGCTTTCTTT.

This clonotype has more than one count but fewer than ten. The chain couples TRBV5-1 to TRBJ2-1; 9 nucleotides line up with TRBD2. This CDR3 contains 15 residues. J gave up 1 base and V 4 bases, and 3 bases lay outside the gene matches. Germline values: CDR1 SGHRS, CDR2 YFSETQ. CDR3 residues: CASSRAGGSYNEQFF. The DNA for the CDR3 is TGCGCCAGCAGCCGTGCGGGAGGGTCCTACAATGAGCAGTTCTTC. The whole variable domain, remainder taken from reference TRBV5-1 and TRBJ2-1, is KAGVTQTPRYLIKTRGQQVTLSCSPISGHRSVSWYQQTPGQGLQFLFEYFSETQRNKGNFPGRFSGRQFSNSRSEMNVSTLELGDSALYLCASSRAGGSYNEQFFGPGTRLTVL.

In its sample, this clonotype was seen a few times. V is TRBV2 and J is TRBJ2-3; D may be TRBD1 (7 bases). Germline loops: CDR1 SNHLY, CDR2 FYNNEI. V lost 2 bases, J lost 0 bases, and 24 bases lay in between. The length of the CDR3 is 20 residues. CDR3 sequence (DNA): TGTGCCAGCAGTGAACACCGGTGGGGCAGGGGGGAACATAGCACAGATACGCAGTATTTT. This translates into CASSEHRWGRGEHSTDTQYF.

This CDR3 reads CARTDSPNTGELFF. CDR3 DNA: TGTGCCAGAACAGATTCACCGAACACCGGGGAGCTGTTTTTT. The rearrangement joins TRBV7-7 to TRBJ2-2, with D hard to call. V dropped 9 bases and J dropped 0 bases, with 11 bases sitting between them. The CDR3 runs to 14 residues. CDR1 is SSHAT, CDR2 FNYEAQ, per germline (reference sequence).

This clonotype was counted only a few times. This chain joins TRBV6-1 and TRBJ2-7, with 9 bases matching TRBD2. The CDR3 spans 14 residues. With V trimmed by 7 bases and J by 5 bases, 9 bases remained unmatched. Germline lookup yields CDR1 MNHNS and CDR2 SASEGT. This CDR3 is CASMWRGRGHEQYF. The DNA of the CDR3 is TGTGCCAGCATGTGGCGCGGGAGGGGCCACGAGCAGTACTTC.

This clonotype has a handful of counts. This chain joins TRBV5-1 and TRBJ1-1; D is ambiguous. Germline-derived CDR1 and CDR2 are SGHRS and YFSETQ. Trimming cost V 0 bases and J 1 base, with 10 bases left between them. The CDR3 consists of 15 residues. CDR3 region: CASSLAAHGNTEAFF. The CDR3 nucleotides are TGCGCCAGCAGCTTGGCCGCACATGGGAACACTGAAGCTTTCTTT.

In the case of this clonotype: A read error may account for a junction end that differs from germline. The chain carries TRBV7-9 and TRBJ1-5; 10 bases align to TRBD1. The CDR3 sequence is 15 residues long. Per germline, CDR1 SEHNR and CDR2 FQNEAQ (reference sequence). CDR3 DNA: TGTGCCAGCAGCATAGCCGGGACAGGGGTACAGCCCCAGCATTTT. This codes for CASSIAGTGVQPQHF.

The rearrangement uses TRBV10-3 and TRBJ2-2; D is possibly TRBD1 (5 bases). Germline CDR1 reads ENHRY; CDR2 reads SYGVKD. This CDR3 has 14 residues. V lost 10 bases to trimming and J lost 6 bases, with 18 bases between them. CDR3 in amino acids: CATHLSGSAGELFF. The CDR3 DNA reads TGTGCCACCCACCTATCAGGGTCGGCCGGGGAGCTGTTTTTT.

V and J are TRBV11-2 and TRBJ2-3, with 8 nucleotides matching TRBD2. The CDR3 consists of 14 residues. The V gene end was trimmed by 8 bases and the J gene end by 4 bases; junction bases not matched to a gene: 8. The germline V gene encodes CDR1 SGHAT and CDR2 FQNNGV. The CDR3 sequence is CASGPTSGSDTQYF. CDR3 in DNA: TGTGCCAGCGGTCCCACTAGCGGATCAGATACGCAGTATTTT.

This chain links TRBV4-1 with TRBJ1-1; D remains ambiguous. The germline V gene has CDR1 MGHRA and CDR2 YSYEKL. The CDR3 is 12 amino acids. Trimming removed 1 base from V and 11 bases from J, with 11 bases in between. DNA of the CDR3: TGCGCCAGCAGCCAAGTTTCCTCCGGGGCTTTCTTT. Protein: CASSQVSSGAFF.

The chain links TRBV5-1 to TRBJ1-2; maybe TRBD1 (5 bases). With 4 bases removed from V and 7 bases from J, the gap between germline ends came to 14 bases. CDR3 length equals 13 residues. Germline V gives CDR1 SGHRS, CDR2 YFSETQ. CDR3 amino acids: CASSRDPGPGYTF. DNA for the CDR3: TGCGCCAGCAGCCGGGACCCCGGCCCTGGCTACACCTTC.

CDR3 in amino acids: CSASTGEGQPQHF. The DNA for the CDR3 is TGCAGTGCGTCTACAGGGGAAGGACAGCCCCAGCATTTT. V usage is TRBV20-1 and J usage is TRBJ1-5; 7 nucleotides line up with TRBD1. The V gene end was trimmed by 6 bases and the J gene end by 7 bases; junction bases not matched to a gene: 9. The CDR3 is made up of 13 amino acids. CDR1 is DFQATT, CDR2 SNEGSKA, per germline (reference sequence).